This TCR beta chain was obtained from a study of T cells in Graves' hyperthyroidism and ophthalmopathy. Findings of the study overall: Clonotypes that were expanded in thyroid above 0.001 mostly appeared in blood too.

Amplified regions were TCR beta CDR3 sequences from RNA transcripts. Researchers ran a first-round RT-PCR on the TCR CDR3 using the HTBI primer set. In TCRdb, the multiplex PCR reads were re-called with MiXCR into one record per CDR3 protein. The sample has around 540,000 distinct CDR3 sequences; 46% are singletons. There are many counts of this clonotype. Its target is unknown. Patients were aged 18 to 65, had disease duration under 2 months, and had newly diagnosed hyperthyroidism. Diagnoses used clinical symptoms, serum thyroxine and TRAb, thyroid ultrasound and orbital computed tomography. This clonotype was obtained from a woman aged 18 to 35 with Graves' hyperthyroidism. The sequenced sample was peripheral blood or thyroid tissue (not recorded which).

The chain's CDR3 is CSVEESNREGAEAFF. The CDR3 DNA is TGCAGCGTTGAAGAGTCGAACAGGGAAGGGGCTGAAGCTTTCTTT. V is TRBV29-1 and J is TRBJ1-1; maybe TRBD1 (6 bases). Between the trimmed V and J ends, which lost 0 bases and 6 bases, there was a span of 17 bases. Germline values: CDR1 SQVTM, CDR2 ANQGSEA. The CDR3 length is 15 residues.